This passage covers 8 T cell receptor beta chains from one sample sequenced in a study of response to subunit inactivated influenza vaccine. TCRdb analysed the RT-PCR reads with MiXCR anew, one entry per CDR3 protein. The sample has 500,000 to 600,000 distinct CDR3 sequences, around 15% seen once. Sequenced material: PBMCs from blood, taken roughly 13 days after vaccination. These receptors were collected from a man aged 50-60 years who received an inactivated influenza vaccine.

J is TRBJ2-1 and V is TRBV9; the match to TRBD2 covers 7 bases. After removal of 0 bases from V and 5 bases from J, the junction contained 5 bases not matched to a gene. The germline V gene encodes CDR1 SGDLS and CDR2 YYNGEE. The CDR3 contains 15 residues. The DNA for the CDR3 is TGTGCCAGCAGCGTAGCCCCCGGGAGGAACAATGAGCAGTTCTTC. Protein product: CASSVAPGRNNEQFF.

The chain employs TRBV7-2 and TRBJ2-1; possibly TRBD2 for D (6 bases). The CDR3 is 15 residues long. Germline CDR1 SGHTA, CDR2 FQGNSA. The V and J ends lost 1 base and 0 bases respectively, with 7 bases between them. CDR3 coding DNA: TGTGCCAGCAGCTTAGTAGCGGTCTCCTACAATGAGCAGTTCTTC. Protein sequence: CASSLVAVSYNEQFF.

This clonotype was recorded at least ten times. This chain uses TRBV30 with TRBJ2-7; tentative D call: TRBD2 (6 bases). Germline CDR1 is GTSNPN and CDR2 is SVGIG (reference sequence). This CDR3 spans 14 amino acids. The V end lost 3 bases, the J end lost 0 bases, and 12 bases lay between the germline ends. CDR3 protein: CAWRPGRSSYEQYF. The CDR3 DNA follows: TGTGCCTGGAGGCCCGGGAGAAGCTCCTACGAGCAGTACTTC.

This clonotype was seen at least ten times. The rearrangement uses TRBV20-1 and TRBJ1-2; a possible D gene is TRBD1 (5 bases). Germline V gene data show CDR1 as DFQATT and CDR2 as SNEGSKA (reference sequence). The CDR3 loop spans 12 amino acids. The DNA of the CDR3 is TGCAGGGGGCCCGGAGCTAACTATGGCTACACCTTC. Translated, it gives CRGPGANYGYTF.

The chain recombines TRBV29-1 with TRBJ1-1; D unresolved. There are 12 residues in the CDR3. Germline V gene sequence: CDR1 SQVTM, CDR2 ANQGSEA. V shed 3 bases and J shed 9 bases, with 14 bases lying between them. The CDR3 spells CSVEGGDPKAFF. The CDR3 DNA sequence: TGCAGCGTTGAGGGAGGAGACCCTAAAGCTTTCTTT.

This clonotype was recorded many times. This rearrangement joins TRBV2 to TRBJ2-2, with D perhaps TRBD1 (6 bases). V was cut by 9 bases and J by 4 bases, with 21 bases left in between. The CDR3 length is 16 residues. Germline CDR1 reads SNHLY; CDR2 reads FYNNEI. CDR3 DNA: TGTGCCAGAAGGACGGAGACAGGACCGACCACCGGGGAGCTGTTTTTT. Its protein is CARRTETGPTTGELFF.

The chain is built from TRBV9 and TRBJ2-7, with 7 bases that match TRBD2. Germline loops: CDR1 SGDLS, CDR2 YYNGEE. The CDR3 is 14 amino acids. V shed 4 bases and J 2 bases; nucleotides not matched to a gene: 6. The CDR3 nucleotides are TGTGCCAGCAGCCGACTAGCTTCTACCTACGAGCAGTACTTC. This encodes CASSRLASTYEQYF.

This clonotype was found many times. The chain employs TRBV2 and TRBJ2-1; D is perhaps TRBD1 (6 bases). The CDR3 loop spans 12 amino acids. Germline CDR1 is SNHLY and CDR2 is FYNNEI. V was trimmed by 7 bases and J by 12 bases, leaving 16 bases between them. CDR3 bases: TGTGCCAGCACCACTGACAGGCAGGCGCAGTTCTTC. Translating gives CASTTDRQAQFF.